The 6 T cell receptor beta chains given below trace back to one sample, sequenced in a study of T-cell reconstitution after alpha-beta-depleted transplantation in children. For TCRbeta, the library was prepared with unique molecular identifiers. MiXCR was run by TCRdb on the PCR reads, yielding one entry per CDR3 protein. The sample consists of about 610,000 distinct CDR3 sequences, roughly 10% of them appearing once. Here the sequenced sample was PBMCs from the stem cell graft donor, taken from the stem cell graft. The receptor set was obtained from a human donor who donated a stem cell graft to a child with acute myeloid leukemia.

For the CDR3, the DNA is TGTGCCAGCAGCCAAGATAGGAGCCCATCAGCAGGGTCGGGCGGCTACACCTTC. Its translation: CASSQDRSPSAGSGGYTF. V is TRBV4-2 and J is TRBJ1-2; D possibly corresponds to TRBD1 (5 bases). Germline V CDR1 and CDR2: LGHNA, YNFKEQ. V lost 0 bases, J lost 8 bases, and 25 bases lay in between. CDR3 size: 18 residues.

This clonotype was observed a handful of times. The CDR3 nucleotides are TGCAGTGCTACCATACCCACGGCTAGCCCGAGGCAGTATTTT. It specifies CSATIPTASPRQYF. The chain links TRBV20-1 to TRBJ2-3, with a possible D match to TRBD2 (5 bases). This CDR3 is 14 amino acids long. Trimming took off 4 bases at V and 11 bases at J, with 22 bases between the two ends. Looked up from germline, CDR1 is DFQATT and CDR2 is SNEGSKA (reference sequence).

This chain joins TRBV29-1 and TRBJ2-1; 8 bases are a match to TRBD2. The CDR3 consists of 14 residues. V gave up 7 bases and J gave up 5 bases; unmatched junction bases: 10. Germline-derived CDR1 and CDR2 are SQVTM and ANQGSEA. DNA of the CDR3: TGCAGCGGACGAGCGGGAGCGAACCACAATGAGCAGTTCTTC. Protein sequence: CSGRAGANHNEQFF.

This clonotype was recorded a few times. V usage is TRBV29-1 and J usage is TRBJ1-1; 7 nucleotides align to TRBD1. Losses at the gene ends were 4 bases for V and 11 bases for J; bases not matched to a gene: 10. The CDR3 is made up of 12 amino acids. Germline V gene lookup returns CDR1 SQVTM and CDR2 ANQGSEA. CDR3 coding DNA: TGCAGCGTTGTAGGGGATACAGGGGTGGCTTTCTTT. Translated: CSVVGDTGVAFF.

This clonotype was observed at least ten times. The DNA for the CDR3 is TGTGCCAGCAGCCCACCGACTAAGCGGAACGAGCAGTACTTC. This codes for CASSPPTKRNEQYF. V usage is TRBV3-1 and J usage is TRBJ2-7; tentative D call: TRBD2 (5 bases). The CDR3 runs to 14 residues. V was trimmed by 4 bases and J by 5 bases, leaving 15 bases between them. CDR1 is LGHDT and CDR2 is YNNKEL in the germline V gene (reference sequence).

The V call is TRBV7-2, the J call TRBJ1-2; D is undetermined. Trimming took off 5 bases at V and 8 bases at J, with 15 bases between the two ends. CDR3 length equals 13 residues. The germline gives CDR1 SGHTA, CDR2 FQGNSA. The CDR3 reads CASSPSGRRGYTF. Here the CDR3 DNA reads TGTGCCAGCAGCCCAAGTGGACGGAGGGGCTACACCTTC.